This TCR beta chain was profiled in a study of Ad26.COV2.S vaccination and SARS-CoV-2 variants. Sequencing was performed with immunoSEQ multiplex PCR; in TCRdb, only in-frame clones are kept and a portion is missing. The data contain about 400,000 clones, 89% of them singletons. Treatment defined: about 20 received Ad26.COV2.S at low or high dose, single or two shots; 5 received placebo; per-sample allocation not given. The samples were gathered on day 63 after the first injection of vaccine or placebo. V was shortened by 6 bases and J by 2 bases, with 13 bases between the two germline ends. Germline V lookup: CDR1 SGHTA, CDR2 FQGNSA. The CDR3 spans 14 residues.

The sequence came from a person between 18 and 59 years old who received the Ad26.COV2.S COVID-19 vaccine or a placebo. The sequencing here drew on peripheral blood, taken in a trial of Ad26.COV2.S vaccine versus placebo. The chain combines TRBV7-2 with TRBJ1-1, with D maybe TRBD1 (6 bases). CDR3 region: CASRPTGINTEAFF. The CDR3 bases are TGTGCCAGCAGGCCAACAGGGATAAACACTGAAGCTTTCTTT.